This T cell receptor beta chain was sequenced during a study of blood T cells in healthy people across ages. The overall study: About one barcoded beta molecule per two T cells was the capture yield of template switching. The study's findings and limits: A roughly linear fall in TCR beta diversity per million T cells was seen with increasing age. Unsorted PBMCs ruled out conclusive naive versus antigen-experienced comparison.

Together with a sample-barcoded 5' primer, a J-beta primer mix was included in a second PCR lasting roughly 6 to 12 cycles. MiXCR, applied by TCRdb to the 5' RACE reads, yields one record per CDR3 protein. The table has 1,500,000 or so distinct CDR3 sequences, approximately 59% seen once. Worth noting for this clonotype: Its target is not known.

V was cut by 3 bases and J by 8 bases, with 8 bases left in between. CDR3 length equals 11 residues. From germline, CDR1 is SGDLS and CDR2 YYNGEE. The gene calls are TRBV9 and TRBJ1-2, with unresolved D. The sample was blood. The TCR sequence derives from a young man in good health. The CDR3 DNA sequence: TGTGCCAGCAGCGCTAACCGCGGCTACACCTTC. Translating it yields CASSANRGYTF.